A single sample gave rise to the 8 T cell receptor beta chains below, sequenced in a study of TIL therapy for anti-PD-1-resistant metastatic lung cancer. Sequencing used immunoSEQ v3. The protocol was immunoSEQ multiplex PCR, while the TCRdb copy is restricted to in-frame clones and leaves out a portion. The data hold tens of thousands of clones, with 79% observed a single time. Specified time point: pre-treatment sample, taken before nivolumab and TIL therapy. The sequenced sample was blood, obtained at baseline. These receptors all come from a man between 65 and 85 years old with non-small cell lung cancer.

This clone was counted a few times. The genes are TRBV19 and TRBJ1-5; maybe TRBD1 (5 bases). There are 17 residues in the CDR3. With 3 bases removed from V and 0 bases from J, the gap between germline ends came to 15 bases. Germline CDR1 LNHDA, CDR2 SQIVND (reference sequence). CDR3 loop: CASSMQGSRYSNQPQHF. The CDR3 region has the DNA TGTGCCAGTAGTATGCAGGGATCGCGTTATAGCAATCAGCCCCAGCATTTT.

The rearrangement links TRBV19 to TRBJ2-5, with 8 bases identical to TRBD2. This CDR3 contains 13 residues. The germline CDR1 and CDR2 sequences are LNHDA and SQIVND (reference sequence). V lost 6 bases and J lost 4; bases outside the gene matches: 4. This CDR3 is CASSGRERETQYF. The DNA of the CDR3 is TGTGCCAGTAGCGGGAGGGAGCGAGAGACCCAGTACTTC.

The V gene is TRBV5-1, the J gene TRBJ2-5; TRBD1 or TRBD2 may be the D gene (6 bases each). V gave up 4 bases and J gave up 1 base, with 11 bases separating them. CDR1 is SGHRS and CDR2 is YFSETQ in the germline V gene. This CDR3 is built from 14 residues. The CDR3 nucleotides are TGCGCCAGCAGCCGGGGGCCCTCCCAAGAGACCCAGTACTTC. It translates to CASSRGPSQETQYF.

The V call is TRBV30, the J call TRBJ2-7; D is possibly TRBD2 (8 bases). Per germline, CDR1 GTSNPN and CDR2 SVGIG (reference sequence). The CDR3 is 14 residues long. Between the trimmed V and J ends, which lost 8 bases and 5 bases, there was a span of 22 bases. The CDR3 bases are TGTGCCCGGGGGGGTCCAGGGGGTCCCAACGAGCAGTACTTC. Its protein product is CARGGPGGPNEQYF.

The chain links TRBV7-9 to TRBJ1-4; D gene unclear. V was pared by 5 bases and J by 5 bases, with 9 bases between. The germline CDR1 and CDR2 sequences are SEHNR and FQNEAQ (reference sequence). CDR3 length: 13 amino acids. The CDR3 DNA reads as TGTGCCAGCAGCGCAGTTCTAAATGAAAAACTGTTTTTT. Protein sequence: CASSAVLNEKLFF.

The chain uses TRBV6-1 and TRBJ1-2, with D possibly matching TRBD1 (5 bases). The CDR3 is 13 amino acids. V was shortened by 6 bases and J by 4 bases, with 12 bases between the two germline ends. In germline, CDR1 is MNHNS, CDR2 SASEGT. In DNA form, the CDR3 reads TGTGCCAGCAGGGCTCGGGGGGGCTATGGCTACACCTTC. It translates to CASRARGGYGYTF.

The rearrangement joins TRBV15 to TRBJ2-7; the D gene is possibly TRBD1 (5 bases). Germline V gives CDR1 LNHNV, CDR2 YYDKDF (reference sequence). The V gene lost 6 bases and the J gene lost 4 bases, with 16 bases spanning the gap. This CDR3 has 14 residues. CDR3 in amino acids: CATSKQAPPYEQYF. CDR3 sequence (DNA): TGTGCCACCAGTAAACAGGCCCCGCCATACGAGCAGTACTTC.

The chain links TRBV6-5 to TRBJ2-7; D unclear. The CDR3 sequence is 11 residues long. Per germline, CDR1 MNHEY and CDR2 SVGAGI. V dropped 1 base and J dropped 7 bases, with 5 bases sitting between them. CDR3 nucleotides: TGTGCCAGCAGTTACTATGAAGAGCAGTACTTC. Amino acids: CASSYYEEQYF.